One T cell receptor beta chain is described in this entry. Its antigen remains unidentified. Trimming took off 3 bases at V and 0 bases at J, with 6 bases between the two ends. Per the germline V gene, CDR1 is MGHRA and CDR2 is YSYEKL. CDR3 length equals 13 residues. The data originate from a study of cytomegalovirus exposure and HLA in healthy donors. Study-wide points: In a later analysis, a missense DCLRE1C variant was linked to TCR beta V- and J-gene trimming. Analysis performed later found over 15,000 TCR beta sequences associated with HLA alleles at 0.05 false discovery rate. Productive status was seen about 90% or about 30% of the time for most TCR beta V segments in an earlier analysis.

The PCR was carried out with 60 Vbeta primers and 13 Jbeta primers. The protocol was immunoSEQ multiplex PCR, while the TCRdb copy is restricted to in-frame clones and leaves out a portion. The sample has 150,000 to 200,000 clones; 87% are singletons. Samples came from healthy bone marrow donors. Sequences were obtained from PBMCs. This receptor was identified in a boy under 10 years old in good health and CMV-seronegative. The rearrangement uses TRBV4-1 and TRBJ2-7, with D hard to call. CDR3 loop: CASSHPSSYEQYF. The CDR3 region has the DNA TGCGCCAGCAGCCACCCGAGCTCCTACGAGCAGTACTTC.